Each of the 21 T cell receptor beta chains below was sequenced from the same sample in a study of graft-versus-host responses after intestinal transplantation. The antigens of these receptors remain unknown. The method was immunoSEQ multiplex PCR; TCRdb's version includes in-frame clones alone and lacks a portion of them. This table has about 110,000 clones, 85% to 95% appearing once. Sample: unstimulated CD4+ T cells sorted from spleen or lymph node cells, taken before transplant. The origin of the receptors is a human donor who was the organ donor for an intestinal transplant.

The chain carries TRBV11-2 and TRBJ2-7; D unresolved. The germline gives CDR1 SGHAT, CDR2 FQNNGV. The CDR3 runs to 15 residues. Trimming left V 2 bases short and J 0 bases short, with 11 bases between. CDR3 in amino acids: CASSLSQVSSYEQYF. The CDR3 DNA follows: TGTGCCAGCAGCTTATCCCAAGTTAGCTCCTACGAGCAGTACTTC.

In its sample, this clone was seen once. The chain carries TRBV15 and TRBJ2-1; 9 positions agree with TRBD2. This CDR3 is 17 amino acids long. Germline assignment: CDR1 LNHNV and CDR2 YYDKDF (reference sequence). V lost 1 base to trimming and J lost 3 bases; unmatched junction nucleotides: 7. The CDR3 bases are TGTGCCACCAGCAGAGGGCTAACTAGCGGGTTCTACAATGAGCAGTTCTTC. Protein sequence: CATSRGLTSGFYNEQFF.

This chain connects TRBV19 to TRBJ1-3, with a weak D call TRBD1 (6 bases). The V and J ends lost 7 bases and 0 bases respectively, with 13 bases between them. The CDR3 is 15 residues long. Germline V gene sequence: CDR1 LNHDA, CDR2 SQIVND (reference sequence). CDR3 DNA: TGTGCCAGTACTGCAGGGGCAGACTCTGGAAACACCATATATTTT. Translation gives CASTAGADSGNTIYF.

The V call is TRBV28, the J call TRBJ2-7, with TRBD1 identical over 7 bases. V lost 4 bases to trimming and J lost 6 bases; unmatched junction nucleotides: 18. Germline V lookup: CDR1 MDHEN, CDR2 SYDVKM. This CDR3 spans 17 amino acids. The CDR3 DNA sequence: TGTGCCAGCAGTTACAGGGGCGGTCGACCAGGGGCTGGCGAGCAGTACTTC. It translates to CASSYRGGRPGAGEQYF.

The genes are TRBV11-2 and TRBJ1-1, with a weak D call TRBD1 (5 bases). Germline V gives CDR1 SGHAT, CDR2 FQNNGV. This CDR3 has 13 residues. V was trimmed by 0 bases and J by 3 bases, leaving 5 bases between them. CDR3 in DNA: TGTGCCAGCAGCTTAGACAGGGACACTGAAGCTTTCTTT. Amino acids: CASSLDRDTEAFF.

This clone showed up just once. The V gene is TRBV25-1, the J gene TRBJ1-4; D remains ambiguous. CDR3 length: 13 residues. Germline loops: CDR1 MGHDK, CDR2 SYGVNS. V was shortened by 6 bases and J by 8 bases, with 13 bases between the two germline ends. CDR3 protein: CASRDANGEKLFF. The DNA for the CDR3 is TGTGCCAGCAGGGATGCAAATGGGGAAAAACTGTTTTTT.

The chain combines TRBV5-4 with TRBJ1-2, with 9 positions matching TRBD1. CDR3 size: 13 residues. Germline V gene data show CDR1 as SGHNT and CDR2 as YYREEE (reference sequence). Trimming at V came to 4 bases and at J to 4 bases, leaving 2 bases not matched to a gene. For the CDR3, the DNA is TGTGCCAGCAGCCAGGACAGGGGCTATGGCTACACCTTC. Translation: CASSQDRGYGYTF.

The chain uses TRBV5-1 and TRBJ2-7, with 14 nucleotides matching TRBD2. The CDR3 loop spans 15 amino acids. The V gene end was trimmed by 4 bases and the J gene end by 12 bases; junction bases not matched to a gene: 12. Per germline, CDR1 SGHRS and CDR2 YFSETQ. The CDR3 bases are TGCGCCAGCAGCCTCGGGACTAGCGGGGGCCCCCCCGCGTACTTC. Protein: CASSLGTSGGPPAYF.

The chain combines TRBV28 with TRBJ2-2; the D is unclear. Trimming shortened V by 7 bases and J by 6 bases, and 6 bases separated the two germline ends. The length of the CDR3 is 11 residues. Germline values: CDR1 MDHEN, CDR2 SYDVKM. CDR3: CASISAGELFF. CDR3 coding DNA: TGTGCCAGCATCTCAGCCGGGGAGCTGTTTTTT.

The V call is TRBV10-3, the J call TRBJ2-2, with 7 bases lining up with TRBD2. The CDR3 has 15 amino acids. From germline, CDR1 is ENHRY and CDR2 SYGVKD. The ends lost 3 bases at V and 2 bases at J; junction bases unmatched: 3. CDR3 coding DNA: TGTGCCATCAGTGACGGCGGGAGAAACACCGGGGAGCTGTTTTTT. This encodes CAISDGGRNTGELFF.

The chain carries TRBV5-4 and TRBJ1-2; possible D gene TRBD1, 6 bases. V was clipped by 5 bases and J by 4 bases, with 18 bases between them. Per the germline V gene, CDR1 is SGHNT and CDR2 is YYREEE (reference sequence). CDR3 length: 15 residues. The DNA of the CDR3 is TGTGCCAGCAGTACCGGGGGGGCGAAGTTCTATGGCTACACCTTC. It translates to CASSTGGAKFYGYTF.

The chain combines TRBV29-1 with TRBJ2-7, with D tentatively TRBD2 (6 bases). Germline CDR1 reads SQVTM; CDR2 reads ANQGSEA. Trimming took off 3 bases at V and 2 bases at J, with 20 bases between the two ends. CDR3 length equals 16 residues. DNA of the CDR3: TGCAGCGTTGATAAAATAATTCCCGGGGGTACCTACGAGCAGTACTTC. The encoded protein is CSVDKIIPGGTYEQYF.

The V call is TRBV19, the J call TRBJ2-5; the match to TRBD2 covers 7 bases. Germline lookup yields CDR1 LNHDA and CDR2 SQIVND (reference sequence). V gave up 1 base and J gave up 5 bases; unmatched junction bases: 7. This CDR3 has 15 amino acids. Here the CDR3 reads CASSIGAGVGETQYF. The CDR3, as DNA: TGTGCCAGTAGTATAGGGGCGGGAGTGGGGGAGACCCAGTACTTC.

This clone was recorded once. The CDR3 DNA follows: TGTGCCAGCAGCCACGCCGGGACTAGCGCCTACGAGCAGTACTTC. As protein: CASSHAGTSAYEQYF. The chain has TRBV6-6 and TRBJ2-7, with 10 positions matching TRBD2. CDR1 and CDR2 from the germline V gene are MNHNY and SVGAGI (reference sequence). This CDR3 comprises 15 residues. Germline trimming cut 6 bases from V and 2 bases from J; bases unmatched to any gene: 7.

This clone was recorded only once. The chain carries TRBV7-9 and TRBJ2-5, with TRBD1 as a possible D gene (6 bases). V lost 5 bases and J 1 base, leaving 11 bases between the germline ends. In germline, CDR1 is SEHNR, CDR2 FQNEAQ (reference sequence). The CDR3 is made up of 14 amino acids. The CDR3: CASSPQTGQETQYF. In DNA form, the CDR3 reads TGTGCCAGCAGCCCTCAGACAGGCCAAGAGACCCAGTACTTC.

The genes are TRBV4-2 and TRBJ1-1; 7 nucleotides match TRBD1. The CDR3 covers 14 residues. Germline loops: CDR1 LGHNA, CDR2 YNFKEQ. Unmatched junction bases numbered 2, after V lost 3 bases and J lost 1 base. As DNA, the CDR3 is TGTGCCAGCAGCCACCGGGACAGGAACACTGAAGCTTTCTTT. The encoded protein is CASSHRDRNTEAFF.

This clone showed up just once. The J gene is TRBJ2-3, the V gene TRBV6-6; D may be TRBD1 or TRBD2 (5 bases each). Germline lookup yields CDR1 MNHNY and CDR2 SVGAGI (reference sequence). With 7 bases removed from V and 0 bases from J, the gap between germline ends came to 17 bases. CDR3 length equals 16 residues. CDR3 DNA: TGTGCCAGCATGGGGCTAGCTGTTCCAAGCACAGATACGCAGTATTTT. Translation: CASMGLAVPSTDTQYF.

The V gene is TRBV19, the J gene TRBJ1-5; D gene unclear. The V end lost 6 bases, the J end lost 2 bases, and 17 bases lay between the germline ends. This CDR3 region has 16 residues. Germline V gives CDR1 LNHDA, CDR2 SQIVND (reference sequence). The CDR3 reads CASSPPPGSGNQPQHF. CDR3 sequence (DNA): TGTGCCAGTAGCCCTCCCCCGGGAAGTGGCAATCAGCCCCAGCATTTT. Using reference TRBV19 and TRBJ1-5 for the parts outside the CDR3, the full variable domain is DGGITQSPKYLFRKEGQNVTLSCEQNLNHDAMYWYRQDPGQGLRLIYYSQIVNDFQKGDIAEGYSVSREKKESFPLTVTSAQKNPTAFYLCASSPPPGSGNQPQHFGDGTRLSIL.

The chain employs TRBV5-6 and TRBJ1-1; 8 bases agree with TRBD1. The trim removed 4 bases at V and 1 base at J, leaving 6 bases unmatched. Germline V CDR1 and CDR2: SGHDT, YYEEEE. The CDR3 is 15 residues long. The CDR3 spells CASSDETGANTEAFF. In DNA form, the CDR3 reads TGTGCCAGCAGCGACGAGACAGGGGCGAACACTGAAGCTTTCTTT.

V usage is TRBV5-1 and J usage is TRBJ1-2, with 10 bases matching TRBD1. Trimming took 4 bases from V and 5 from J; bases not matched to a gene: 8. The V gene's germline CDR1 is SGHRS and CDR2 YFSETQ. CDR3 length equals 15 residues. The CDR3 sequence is CASSPAGQGGYGYTF. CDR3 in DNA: TGCGCCAGCAGCCCCGCAGGACAGGGGGGTTATGGCTACACCTTC. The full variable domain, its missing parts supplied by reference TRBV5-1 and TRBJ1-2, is KAGVTQTPRYLIKTRGQQVTLSCSPISGHRSVSWYQQTPGQGLQFLFEYFSETQRNKGNFPGRFSGRQFSNSRSEMNVSTLELGDSALYLCASSPAGQGGYGYTFGSGTRLTVV.

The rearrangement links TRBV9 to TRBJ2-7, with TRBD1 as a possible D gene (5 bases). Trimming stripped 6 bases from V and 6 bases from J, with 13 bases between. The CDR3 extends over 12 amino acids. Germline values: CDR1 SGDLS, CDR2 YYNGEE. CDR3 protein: CASNRDQGEQYF. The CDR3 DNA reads TGTGCCAGCAACCGCGATCAGGGCGAGCAGTACTTC.